This section outlines one TCR beta chain sequence together with its context. This entry is derived from a study of Ad26.COV2.S vaccination and SARS-CoV-2 variants. Profiled with immunoSEQ multiplex PCR; TCRdb holds only in-frame clones, not every one. The sample has around 86,000 clones, less than 85% seen once. Germline V gene sequence: CDR1 SGHTA, CDR2 FQGNSA. J was trimmed by 13 bases and V by 4 bases; bases with no gene match: 14. The CDR3 sequence is 14 residues long. V usage is TRBV7-2 and J usage is TRBJ2-3; TRBD1 matches 7 bases. The sequencing used peripheral blood, collected after recovery from COVID-19. The source of this sequence is a human donor who had recovered from COVID-19. CDR3 in DNA: TGTGCCAGCAGCTCCCCGCTTTTAGGGGGCCGAAAGTATTTT. It translates to CASSSPLLGGRKYF. Supplemented by reference TRBV7-2 and TRBJ2-3, the full variable domain reads GAGVSQSPSNKVTEKGKDVELRCDPISGHTALYWYRQSLGQGLEFLIYFQGNSAPDKSGLPSDRFSAERTGGSVSTLTIQRTQQEDSAVYLCASSSPLLGGRKYFGPGTRLTVL.